Shown below are 32 T cell receptor beta chains from a single sample sequenced in a study of T cells in Graves' hyperthyroidism and ophthalmopathy. Amplified TCR beta CDR3 regions came from RNA transcripts. Initially, a first-round RT-PCR of the TCR CDR3 employed the HTBI primer set. TCRdb re-called the multiplex PCR reads through MiXCR, storing one row per CDR3 protein. Found here are fewer than 300,000 distinct CDR3 sequences, 15% of them singletons; the top ten hold roughly 31%. The sequenced sample consisted of blood. The source is a woman aged 45-59 years with Graves' hyperthyroidism that later progressed to Graves' ophthalmopathy.

This clonotype was counted at least ten times. This rearrangement joins TRBV5-5 to TRBJ2-2, with a weak D call TRBD2 (5 bases). CDR1 and CDR2 from the germline V gene are SGHKS and YYEKEE (reference sequence). Trimming removed 2 bases from V and 4 bases from J, with 15 bases in between. The CDR3 length is 16 residues. The CDR3 loop is CASSFSFSGFTGELFF. The DNA for the CDR3 is TGTGCCAGCAGCTTTTCTTTCTCGGGGTTCACCGGGGAGCTGTTTTTT.

This clonotype was seen only a few times. The gene calls are TRBV20-1 and TRBJ1-1, with TRBD1 identical over 7 bases. V shed 4 bases and J 0 bases; nucleotides not matched to a gene: 5. Germline values: CDR1 DFQATT, CDR2 SNEGSKA (reference sequence). CDR3 size: 14 residues. CDR3 loop: CSAKDRVVNTEAFF. The CDR3, as DNA: TGCAGTGCTAAAGACAGGGTAGTGAACACTGAAGCTTTCTTT.

This clonotype occurred a few times. The junction departs from germline at one end; a sequencing error may be responsible. V gene TRBV5-6 combines with J gene TRBJ2-1, with a weak D call TRBD1 (6 bases). CDR3 length: 15 amino acids. Germline lookup yields CDR1 SGHDT and CDR2 YYEEEE. Here the CDR3 reads CASSLDPGAYNGQFF. CDR3 DNA sequence: TGTGCCAGCAGCTTGGACCCAGGGGCCTACAATGGGCAGTTCTTC.

The table lists this clonotype with many counts. The gene calls are TRBV29-1 and TRBJ2-7, with 9 bases that match TRBD1. With 6 bases clipped from V and 6 bases from J, the junction kept 9 bases outside the gene matches. The CDR3 totals 13 residues. Germline V gene lookup returns CDR1 SQVTM and CDR2 ANQGSEA. This CDR3 is CSVRTGEHPEQYF. The CDR3, as DNA: TGCAGCGTCAGGACAGGGGAACATCCCGAGCAGTACTTC.

The chain links TRBV29-1 to TRBJ2-2, with no clear D. V lost 7 bases to trimming and J lost 0 bases, with 9 bases between them. The CDR3 length is 13 residues. Looked up from germline, CDR1 is SQVTM and CDR2 is ANQGSEA. The chain's CDR3 is CSGVATNTGELFF. Here the CDR3 DNA reads TGCAGCGGGGTCGCAACGAACACCGGGGAGCTGTTTTTT.

The chain combines TRBV2 with TRBJ2-4; the D is unclear. With 4 bases removed from V and 8 bases from J, the gap between germline ends came to 15 bases. The CDR3 runs 14 residues. Germline V CDR1 and CDR2: SNHLY, FYNNEI. The CDR3 coding sequence is TGTGCCAGCAGTGTCCTGGGGTCGGGTCACATTCAGTACTTC. Translating gives CASSVLGSGHIQYF.

This clonotype was recorded at least ten times. V gene TRBV27 combines with J gene TRBJ1-5; no firm D call. The V gene lost 5 bases and the J gene lost 0 bases, with 11 bases spanning the gap. Germline CDR1 reads MNHEY; CDR2 reads SMNVEV (reference sequence). The CDR3 loop spans 15 amino acids. CDR3 bases: TGTGCCAGCAGTCAAGGGTGGTATAGCAATCAGCCCCAGCATTTT. This gives the protein CASSQGWYSNQPQHF.

The sample holds many counts of this clonotype. The rearrangement links TRBV11-2 to TRBJ1-2; D remains unclear. V lost 5 bases and J 11 bases, leaving 15 bases between the germline ends. Germline V lookup: CDR1 SGHAT, CDR2 FQNNGV. The CDR3 has 12 amino acids. For the CDR3, the DNA is TGTGCCAGCAGCGCGGGCCGGGCGGGGTACACCTTC. Translated, it gives CASSAGRAGYTF.

The chain recombines TRBV20-1 with TRBJ2-4, with D possibly being TRBD1 or TRBD2 (7 bases each). V was trimmed by 3 bases and J by 1 base, leaving 16 bases between them. The CDR3 loop spans 16 amino acids. Germline assignment: CDR1 DFQATT and CDR2 SNEGSKA (reference sequence). This CDR3 reads CSARVQGGGAKNIQYF. CDR3 nucleotide sequence: TGCAGTGCTAGGGTCCAGGGGGGGGGGGCCAAAAACATTCAGTACTTC.

This clonotype was picked up many times. J is TRBJ1-2 and V is TRBV11-3; possibly TRBD1 for D (5 bases). The CDR3 loop spans 17 amino acids. CDR1 is SGHNT and CDR2 is YENEEA in the germline V gene. Trimming removed 4 bases from V and 5 bases from J, with 23 bases in between. The CDR3 bases are TGTGCCAGCAGCTCCCTGCGCGGGGGGAGAGGCGTATATGGCTACACCTTC. This codes for CASSSLRGGRGVYGYTF.

This clonotype was counted only a few times. The rearrangement joins TRBV6-1 to TRBJ1-3; D gene uncertain. CDR3 size: 17 residues. The V end was cut by 3 bases, the J end by 1 base, with 16 bases between. The germline CDR1 and CDR2 sequences are MNHNS and SASEGT. The CDR3 nucleotides are TGTGCCAGCAGTGACTCAGTATCGGACGGGTCTGGAAACACCATATATTTT. Protein sequence: CASSDSVSDGSGNTIYF.

The rearrangement joins TRBV11-2 to TRBJ1-5, with D maybe TRBD1 (5 bases). Trimming shortened V by 2 bases and J by 5 bases, and 13 bases separated the two germline ends. Germline CDR1 and CDR2: SGHAT and FQNNGV. CDR3 length: 15 amino acids. CDR3 in DNA: TGTGCCAGCAGCTTAAGTGTCAGGGTCGATCAGCCCCAGCATTTT. Its translation: CASSLSVRVDQPQHF.

This clonotype was observed many times. V gene TRBV5-1 combines with J gene TRBJ1-4; 9 nucleotides align to TRBD1. This CDR3 is built from 16 residues. The V gene end was trimmed by 4 bases and the J gene end by 4 bases; junction bases not matched to a gene: 8. Germline V gene data show CDR1 as SGHRS and CDR2 as YFSETQ. In DNA, the CDR3 is TGCGCCAGCAGCCTGGGGGGACAGGGCGATAATGAAAAACTGTTTTTT. Translating gives CASSLGGQGDNEKLFF.

This clonotype was found many times. The rearrangement joins TRBV6-1 to TRBJ2-5, with D perhaps TRBD2 (6 bases). CDR3 length: 13 amino acids. Germline V gives CDR1 MNHNS, CDR2 SASEGT. V shed 5 bases and J shed 4 bases, with 11 bases lying between them. The CDR3 bases are TGTGCCAGCAGTCGACTAGTAGTAGAGACCCAGTACTTC. This codes for CASSRLVVETQYF.

This clonotype was found a few times. The genes are TRBV4-2 and TRBJ1-2; D remains unclear. The CDR3 runs 15 residues. Germline V gene sequence: CDR1 LGHNA, CDR2 YNFKEQ. V was pared by 0 bases and J by 5 bases, with 13 bases between. The CDR3 DNA reads TGTGCCAGCAGCCAAGATAAGGGTTGGGGTTATGGCTACACCTTC. It codes for CASSQDKGWGYGYTF.

The sample holds many counts of this clonotype. The chain carries TRBV12-3 or TRBV12-4 and TRBJ2-2, with 7 nucleotides matching TRBD1. J was trimmed by 4 bases and V by 8 bases; bases with no gene match: 1. The CDR3 has 12 residues. The CDR3 sequence: CASYRGTGELFF. In DNA, the CDR3 is TGTGCCAGCTACAGGGGCACCGGGGAGCTGTTTTTT.

About this clonotype: This may come from a read error, since a much larger clone is one base off. The chain couples TRBV28 to TRBJ2-1; tentative D call: TRBD2 (6 bases). The germline gives CDR1 MDHEN, CDR2 SYDVKM. The CDR3 contains 14 residues. The CDR3, as DNA: TGTGCCAGCCAGTCCGGGACTTTCTTAAATGAGCAGCTCTTC. Translation: CASQSGTFLNEQLF.

This clonotype was counted many times. The chain links TRBV20-1 to TRBJ1-6, with D uncertain. This CDR3 spans 14 amino acids. V lost 6 bases and J 4 bases, leaving 13 bases between the germline ends. Germline CDR1 DFQATT, CDR2 SNEGSKA (reference sequence). CDR3: CSAITRQYNSPLHF. CDR3 in DNA: TGCAGTGCAATCACAAGGCAATATAATTCACCCCTCCACTTT.

This clonotype was recorded a few times. The rearrangement joins TRBV7-9 to TRBJ2-2; D not certain. This CDR3 is 13 amino acids long. Germline V gene data show CDR1 as SEHNR and CDR2 as FQNEAQ (reference sequence). V gave up 5 bases and J gave up 5 bases, with 9 bases separating them. This CDR3 is CASSDSFTGELFF. The CDR3 nucleotides read TGTGCCAGCAGCGACTCCTTTACCGGGGAGCTGTTTTTT.

This clonotype was recorded many times. The chain recombines TRBV7-2 with TRBJ1-2; no reliable D call. V was pared by 1 base and J by 8 bases, with 8 bases between. Germline V gene data show CDR1 as SGHTA and CDR2 as FQGNSA. This CDR3 is 12 amino acids long. CDR3 sequence (DNA): TGTGCCAGCAGCTTAGTGTCCCACGGCTACACCTTC. Encoded protein: CASSLVSHGYTF.

This clonotype was seen repeatedly, ten times or more. The V and J genes are TRBV6-4 and TRBJ2-1; TRBD2 aligns across 8 bases. This CDR3 has 13 residues. Germline CDR1 reads MRHNA; CDR2 reads SNTAGT. J was trimmed by 8 bases and V by 5 bases; bases with no gene match: 5. For the CDR3, the DNA is TGTGCCAGCAGTAGCGGGAGCCGCGATGAGCAGTTCTTC. Protein: CASSSGSRDEQFF.

This clonotype has only a few counts. The J gene is TRBJ1-1, the V gene TRBV6-1; 7 nucleotides align to TRBD1. Per the germline V gene, CDR1 is MNHNS and CDR2 is SASEGT. V shed 5 bases, J shed 4 bases, and the junction held 1 base outside the gene matches. This CDR3 comprises 12 residues. The CDR3: CASSRTGTEAFF. The CDR3 DNA reads TGTGCCAGCAGTAGGACAGGCACTGAAGCTTTCTTT.

This clonotype was observed a handful of times. This may arise from a read error, as a much more abundant clone is one base away. The chain has TRBV30 and TRBJ1-1; D gene ambiguous. Germline assignment: CDR1 GTSNPN and CDR2 SVGIG (reference sequence). The CDR3 is 14 residues long. The CDR3 sequence is CARSVISGNTEAFF. For the CDR3, the DNA is TGTGCCCGGAGTGTAATTTCGGGGAACACTGAAGCTTTCTTT.

The sample holds many counts of this clonotype. The rearrangement joins TRBV5-1 to TRBJ1-1, with 8 bases fitting TRBD1. CDR1 and CDR2 from the germline V gene are SGHRS and YFSETQ. The V segment lost 3 bases and the J segment 6 bases; nucleotides outside the gene matches: 10. The CDR3 is 15 residues long. CDR3 sequence: CASSSFDRGGSEAFF. The CDR3, as DNA: TGCGCCAGCAGCTCATTCGACAGGGGAGGCTCTGAAGCTTTCTTT.

This clonotype was seen ten or more times. The chain is built from TRBV10-3 and TRBJ2-1, with 12 bases aligning to TRBD2. This CDR3 comprises 16 residues. After removal of 4 bases from V and 2 bases from J, the junction contained 3 bases not matched to a gene. Germline CDR1 reads ENHRY; CDR2 reads SYGVKD. CDR3 in DNA: TGTGCCATCAGTGGTTGGACTAGCGGGGCCTACAATGAGCAGTTCTTC. Its protein product is CAISGWTSGAYNEQFF.

This clonotype showed up just a few times. The chain links TRBV19 to TRBJ1-2, with D possibly TRBD1 on 6 matching bases. Deletions cut 6 bases from V and 7 bases from J, with 18 bases between. The CDR3 is 14 residues long. Germline V gene sequence: CDR1 LNHDA, CDR2 SQIVND (reference sequence). CDR3 sequence (DNA): TGTGCCAGTAGCTTACAGGGAATGATTGGTGGCTACACCTTC. Translated, it gives CASSLQGMIGGYTF.

In DNA, the CDR3 is TGCAGTGCTAGGGGGGGAGGGCGCGATGGCTACACCTTC. Amino acid sequence: CSARGGGRDGYTF. The chain combines TRBV20-1 with TRBJ1-2; D perhaps matches TRBD1 (5 bases). Germline V gives CDR1 DFQATT, CDR2 SNEGSKA (reference sequence). V was pared by 3 bases and J by 6 bases, with 14 bases between. The CDR3 is made up of 13 amino acids.

The J gene is TRBJ1-1, the V gene TRBV20-1, with D hard to call. V was cut by 6 bases and J by 1 base, with 6 bases left in between. Germline CDR1 DFQATT, CDR2 SNEGSKA (reference sequence). The CDR3 length is 11 residues. The CDR3 bases are TGCAGTGCCTCCGGGAACACTGAAGCTTTCTTT. Encoded protein: CSASGNTEAFF.

The J gene is TRBJ2-7, the V gene TRBV9, with a tentative D call TRBD1 (5 bases). With 3 bases removed from V and 5 bases from J, the gap between germline ends came to 15 bases. This CDR3 spans 14 amino acids. The germline gives CDR1 SGDLS, CDR2 YYNGEE. CDR3 protein: CASSAAAGANEQYF. For the CDR3, the DNA is TGTGCCAGCAGCGCCGCCGCTGGGGCCAACGAGCAGTACTTC.

This clonotype was observed many times. The chain has TRBV6-2 or TRBV6-3 and TRBJ2-1; D call uncertain. V was trimmed by 4 bases and J by 7 bases, leaving 5 bases between them. Germline-derived CDR1 and CDR2 are MNHEY and SVGEGT. The CDR3 runs 11 residues. CDR3 in DNA: TGTGCCAGCAGTTTTATAAATGAGCAGTTCTTC. Translation: CASSFINEQFF.

This clonotype was seen at least ten times. The chain joins TRBV10-3 to TRBJ2-3, with D unclear. The germline V gene has CDR1 ENHRY and CDR2 SYGVKD. The germline V and J ends were trimmed by 1 base and 2 bases, with 13 bases remaining between them. The CDR3 runs to 16 residues. The DNA for the CDR3 is TGTGCCATCAGTGAGTTGGAATCGACGCCCACAGATACGCAGTATTTT. As protein: CAISELESTPTDTQYF.

The CDR3 bases are TGTGCCAGCAGCATGGCTATCTACAATGAGCAGTTCTTC. It encodes CASSMAIYNEQFF. The V gene is TRBV7-9, the J gene TRBJ2-1; unclear D gene. Trimming took off 5 bases at V and 3 bases at J, with 8 bases between the two ends. The V gene's germline CDR1 is SEHNR and CDR2 FQNEAQ (reference sequence). This CDR3 has 13 amino acids.